Listed here is a single T cell receptor (beta chain). This entry belongs to a study of OX40 agonist ivuxolimab in advanced cancers. Study background: Earlier anti-PD-1, anti-PD-L1 or anti-CTLA-4 therapy was permitted; 40% had received some.

Profiling relied on immunoSEQ multiplex PCR, and the TCRdb table lists in-frame clones only, not all of them. The data hold some 90,000 clones, with roughly 90% observed a single time. Germline lookup yields CDR1 MDHEN and CDR2 SYDVKM. V was shortened by 6 bases and J by 5 bases, with 11 bases between the two germline ends. This CDR3 region has 14 residues. The chain uses TRBV28 and TRBJ1-6; maybe TRBD1 (5 bases). This TCR was sampled from an adult with an advanced solid tumor such as melanoma, head and neck, liver or kidney cancer. The sample consisted of CD4+ or CD8+ T cells sorted from blood, taken in a trial of the OX40 agonist ivuxolimab. The CDR3 nucleotides read TGTGCCAGCAGGTACAGGCCCCATAATTCACCCCTCCACTTT. This sequence encodes CASRYRPHNSPLHF.